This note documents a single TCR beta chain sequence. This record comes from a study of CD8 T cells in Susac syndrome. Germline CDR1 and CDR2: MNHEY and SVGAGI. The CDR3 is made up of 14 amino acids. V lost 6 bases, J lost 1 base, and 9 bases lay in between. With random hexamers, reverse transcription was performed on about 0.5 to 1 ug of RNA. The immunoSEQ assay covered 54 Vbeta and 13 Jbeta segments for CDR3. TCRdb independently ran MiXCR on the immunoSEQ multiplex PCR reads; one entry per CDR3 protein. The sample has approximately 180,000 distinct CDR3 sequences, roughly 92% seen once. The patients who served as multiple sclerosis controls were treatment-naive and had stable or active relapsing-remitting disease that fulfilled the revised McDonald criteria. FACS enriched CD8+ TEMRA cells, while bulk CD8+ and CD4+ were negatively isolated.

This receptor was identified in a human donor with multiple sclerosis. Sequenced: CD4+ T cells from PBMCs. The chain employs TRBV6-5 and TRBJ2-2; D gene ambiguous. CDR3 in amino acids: CASSNFVNTGELFF. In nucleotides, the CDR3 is TGTGCCAGCAGCAACTTCGTGAACACCGGGGAGCTGTTTTTT.